A single T cell receptor (beta chain) is shown here with its context. The entry originates in a study of glioma-infiltrating T cells after dendritic cell vaccination. The germline gives CDR1 MGHRA, CDR2 YSYEKL. Trimming shortened V by 1 base and J by 7 bases, and 17 bases separated the two germline ends. The CDR3 length is 16 residues. Time point defined: after dendritic cell vaccination, including at tumor progression/relapse. TCRdb's table, derived via immunoSEQ multiplex PCR, lists solely in-frame clones and lacks some. This sample has about 82,000 clones, with roughly four fifths found just once. The chain uses TRBV4-1 and TRBJ1-3; D might be TRBD1 (5 bases). The sequenced sample was blood, obtained after dendritic cell vaccination. The clonotype comes from a human donor with glioblastoma. As DNA, the CDR3 is TGCGCCAGCAGCCAAGTAGGGGCGGGACTCAGGAACACCATATATTTT. Translation: CASSQVGAGLRNTIYF.